A selection of T cell receptor beta chains follows, all from one sample in a study of shared clonotypes between healthy human individuals. Clones were sequenced by immunoSEQ multiplex PCR, and TCRdb holds only the in-frame ones, with some missing. The sample lists more than 2,000,000 clones, about 92% occurring once. Sequencing was carried out using naive CD4+ T cells from PBMCs. The receptor set was obtained from a man aged 18 to 30 in good health. Some clones in this sample may be carry-over from other donors' samples. Both conserved end residues are part of each CDR3. Fields, in order: clone size, V gene, J gene, D gene, CDR3 protein, CDR3 DNA. D genes are given only for firm matches. The size field is filled for only some rows; it gives once, few, many or a size class.

>NA|TRBV10-3|TRBJ2-7|NA
CAISESAGSSLYYEQYF
TGTGCCATCAGTGAGTCGGCCGGGTCATCCCTGTATTACGAGCAGTACTTC
>NA|TRBV4-1|TRBJ1-4|NA
CASSQVGRAGEEKLFF
TGCGCCAGCAGCCAAGTGGGTAGGGCCGGAGAGGAAAAACTGTTTTTT
>NA|TRBV30|TRBJ2-2|NA
CAWSVSLLTGELFF
TGTGCCTGGAGTGTGAGTCTGCTAACCGGGGAGCTGTTTTTT
>NA|TRBV19|TRBJ1-4|NA
CASSRRTGTSNEKLFF
TGTGCCAGTAGTAGGCGTACGGGAACTTCTAATGAAAAACTGTTTTTT
>NA|TRBV4-2|TRBJ2-1|NA
CASSQEGFPTYNEQFF
TGTGCCAGCAGCCAAGAAGGTTTCCCAACCTACAATGAGCAGTTCTTC
>NA|TRBV29-1|TRBJ2-7|NA
CSVELDYEQYF
TGCAGCGTTGAATTGGATTACGAGCAGTACTTC
>NA|TRBV7-2|TRBJ2-1|TRBD2
CASSLALAGGHNEQFF
TGTGCCAGCAGCTTAGCCCTAGCGGGAGGGCACAATGAGCAGTTCTTC
>NA|TRBV5-6|TRBJ2-1|NA
CASSLVVPSEQFF
TGTGCCAGCAGCTTGGTGGTACCTAGTGAACAGTTCTTC
>NA|TRBV10-3|TRBJ2-1|NA
CAISELYGEQFF
TGTGCCATCAGTGAGTTATACGGTGAGCAGTTCTTC
>NA|TRBV19|TRBJ2-1|NA
CATLPRGRRGEQFF
TGTGCCACCCTCCCCCGAGGGAGACGGGGTGAGCAGTTCTTC
>NA|TRBV29-1|TRBJ2-7|TRBD1
CSVEETGSSLEQYF
TGCAGCGTTGAAGAGACAGGGAGTTCCTTAGAGCAGTACTTC
>NA|TRBV7-9|TRBJ2-3|NA
CASSADRLGFTDTQYF
TGTGCCAGCAGCGCAGACAGACTGGGGTTTACAGATACGCAGTATTTT
>NA|TRBV15|TRBJ2-7|TRBD2
CATSRVPAGESYEQYF
TGTGCCACCAGCAGAGTACCAGCGGGAGAGTCCTACGAGCAGTACTTC
>NA|TRBV5-1|TRBJ1-3|TRBD1
CASRSGTGGSGNTIYF
TGCGCCAGCAGATCCGGGACAGGGGGTTCTGGAAACACCATATATTTT
>NA|TRBV14|TRBJ1-1|NA
CASTKSRLNTEAFF
TGTGCCAGCACTAAAAGCAGGTTGAACACTGAAGCTTTCTTT
>once|TRBV2|TRBJ1-2|NA
CASSANYGYTF
TGTGCCAGCAGCGCTAACTATGGCTACACCTTC
>NA|TRBV11-2|TRBJ1-3|NA
CASSLAGGNTIYF
TGTGCCAGCAGCTTAGCTGGAGGAAACACCATATATTTT
>NA|TRBV6-5|TRBJ2-6|NA
CATTRLGAGANVLTF
TGTGCCACGACGAGGTTGGGGGCTGGGGCCAACGTCCTGACTTTC
>NA|TRBV7-9|TRBJ2-1|TRBD2
CASSSRSGAEEFF
TGTGCCAGCAGCTCCCGTAGCGGGGCCGAGGAGTTCTTC
>NA|TRBV18|TRBJ1-4|NA
CASSPKQTNEKLFF
TGTGCCAGCTCACCGAAACAGACTAATGAAAAACTGTTTTTT
>NA|TRBV6-5|TRBJ2-5|TRBD1
CASSSGGEETQYF
TGTGCCAGCAGTTCAGGGGGCGAAGAGACCCAGTACTTC
>NA|TRBV18|TRBJ2-7|NA
CASSPPSQRNEQYF
TGTGCCAGCTCACCACCGTCCCAAAGGAACGAGCAGTACTTC
>NA|TRBV2|TRBJ2-5|NA
CASSADGPRVTQYF
TGTGCCAGCAGCGCCGACGGACCAAGAGTAACCCAGTACTTC
>NA|TRBV2|TRBJ1-5|NA
CASSEALTSQPQHF
TGTGCCAGCAGTGAAGCGTTGACGAGTCAGCCCCAGCATTTT
>NA|TRBV5-1|TRBJ2-2|TRBD2
CASSLRSGGNTGELFF
TGCGCCAGCAGCTTAAGGAGCGGGGGGAACACCGGGGAGCTGTTTTTT
>NA|TRBV19|TRBJ1-1|NA
CASSIGYFRGRNTEAFF
TGTGCCAGTAGTATAGGGTATTTCCGGGGAAGGAACACTGAAGCTTTCTTT
>NA|TRBV28|TRBJ1-3|NA
CASTMAGSSGNTIYF
TGTGCCAGCACCATGGCGGGGAGCTCTGGAAACACCATATATTTT
>NA|TRBV30|TRBJ1-1|NA
CAWSPHLLTGAEAFF
TGTGCCTGGAGTCCACACTTACTAACAGGAGCTGAAGCTTTCTTT
>once|TRBV13|TRBJ2-4|NA
CASSLMRGIQYF
TGTGCCAGCAGCTTAATGAGGGGCATACAGTACTTC
>NA|TRBV28|TRBJ2-6|NA
CASTESRAYSGANVLTF
TGTGCCAGTACGGAGTCACGGGCCTACTCTGGGGCCAACGTCCTGACTTTC
>NA|TRBV29-1|TRBJ2-3|NA
CSVLPQGWSSSPVNTQYF
TGCAGCGTTCTACCCCAGGGATGGAGTAGCTCGCCGGTCAATACGCAGTATTTT
>once|TRBV5-1|TRBJ2-3|TRBD2
CASSLGTSLTDTQYF
TGCGCCAGCAGCTTGGGGACTAGCTTGACAGATACGCAGTATTTT
>NA|TRBV6-6|TRBJ2-3|NA
CASSPGALRTDTQYF
TGTGCCAGTTCCCCAGGGGCCCTTCGCACAGATACGCAGTATTTT
>NA|TRBV5-4|TRBJ2-5|NA
CASSLGPDGETQYF
TGTGCCAGCAGCTTGGGGCCAGACGGAGAGACCCAGTACTTC
>NA|TRBV19|TRBJ2-2|TRBD2
CASQTSGNHTGELFF
TGTGCCAGTCAGACTAGCGGGAACCACACCGGGGAGCTGTTTTTT
>once|TRBV7-3|TRBJ1-1|NA
CASSLGGGTEAFF
TGTGCCAGCAGCTTAGGTGGGGGCACTGAAGCTTTCTTT
>NA|TRBV6-1|TRBJ1-4|NA
CASSVGQANEKLFF
TGTGCCAGCAGTGTGGGGCAGGCCAATGAAAAACTGTTTTTT
>NA|TRBV27|TRBJ2-7|NA
CASRFGSSYEQYF
TGTGCCAGCAGATTCGGAAGCTCCTACGAGCAGTACTTC
>NA|TRBV4-1|TRBJ2-2|TRBD1
CASSQYGRGRDGELFF
TGCGCCAGCAGCCAATACGGTAGGGGGCGCGACGGGGAGCTGTTTTTT
>NA|TRBV11-2|TRBJ1-3|NA
CASSLVPGSGNTIYF
TGTGCCAGCAGCTTAGTCCCCGGCTCTGGAAACACCATATATTTT
>NA|TRBV21-1|TRBJ2-6|NA
CASSSPCRSRSGANVLTF
TGTGCCAGCAGCAGTCCATGCAGGTCCCGATCTGGGGCCAACGTCCTGACTTTC
>NA|TRBV11-2|TRBJ2-1|NA
CASSLGPQGGSYNEQFF
TGTGCCAGCAGCTTAGGTCCCCAGGGGGGGTCCTACAATGAGCAGTTCTTC
>NA|TRBV27|TRBJ1-5|TRBD1
CASSSKQGAMGQPQHF
TGTGCCAGCAGTTCAAAACAGGGGGCTATGGGTCAGCCCCAGCATTTT